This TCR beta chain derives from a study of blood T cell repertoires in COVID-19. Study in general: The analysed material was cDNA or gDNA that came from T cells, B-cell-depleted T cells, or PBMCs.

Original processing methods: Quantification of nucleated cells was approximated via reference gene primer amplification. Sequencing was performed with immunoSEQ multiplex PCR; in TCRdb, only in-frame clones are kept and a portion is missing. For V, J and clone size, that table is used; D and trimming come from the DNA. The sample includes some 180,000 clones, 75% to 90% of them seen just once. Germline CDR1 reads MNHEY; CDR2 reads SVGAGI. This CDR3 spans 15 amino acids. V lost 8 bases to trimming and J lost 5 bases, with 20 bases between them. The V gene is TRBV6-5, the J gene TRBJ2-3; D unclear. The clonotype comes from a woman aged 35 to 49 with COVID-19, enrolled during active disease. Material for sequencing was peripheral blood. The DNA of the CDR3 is TGTGCCAGCTCTGTCCTAAACCTGCCCGGAGATACGCAGTATTTT. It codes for CASSVLNLPGDTQYF.